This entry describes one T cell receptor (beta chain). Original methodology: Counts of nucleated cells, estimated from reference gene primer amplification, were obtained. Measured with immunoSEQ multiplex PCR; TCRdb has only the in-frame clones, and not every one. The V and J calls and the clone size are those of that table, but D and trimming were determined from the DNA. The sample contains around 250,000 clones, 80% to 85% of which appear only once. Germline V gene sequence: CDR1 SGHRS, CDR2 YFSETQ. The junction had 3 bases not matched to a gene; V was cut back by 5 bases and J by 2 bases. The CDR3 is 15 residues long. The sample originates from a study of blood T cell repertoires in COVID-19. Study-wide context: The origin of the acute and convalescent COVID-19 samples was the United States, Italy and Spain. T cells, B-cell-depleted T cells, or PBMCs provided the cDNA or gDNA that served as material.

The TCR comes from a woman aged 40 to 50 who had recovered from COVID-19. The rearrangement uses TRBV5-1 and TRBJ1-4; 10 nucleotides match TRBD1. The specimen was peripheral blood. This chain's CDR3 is CASRTGGRTNEKLFF. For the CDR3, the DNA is TGCGCCAGCAGGACAGGGGGCAGGACTAATGAAAAACTGTTTTTT.